The 22 T cell receptor beta chains below all came from one sample that was sequenced in a study of blood T cell repertoires in COVID-19. Using immunoSEQ multiplex PCR, the repertoire was profiled, and TCRdb retains in-frame clones only, with some absent. The data hold more than 80,000 clones, with about 83% observed a single time. Sequencing input: peripheral blood. These receptors were collected from a man aged 50-60 years with active COVID-19.

This chain uses TRBV21-1 with TRBJ2-3; TRBD1 was called by the table and not checked on the DNA. TRBV21-1 is a pseudogene segment. The CDR3 is 13 amino acids. The CDR3 DNA reads as TGTGCCAGCAGGCTCAGGGTGACAGATACGCAGTATTTT. Translation gives CASRLRVTDTQYF.

The CDR3 is CASSLDSGRAGEQFF. The CDR3 DNA reads as TGCGCCAGCAGCTTGGATAGCGGGAGGGCCGGGGAGCAGTTCTTC. The rearrangement uses TRBV5-1 and TRBJ2-1; 11 bases are shared with TRBD2. Unmatched junction bases numbered 6, after V lost 0 bases and J lost 10 bases. This CDR3 contains 15 residues. CDR1 and CDR2 from the germline V gene are SGHRS and YFSETQ. Together with reference TRBV5-1 and TRBJ2-1, the CDR3 gives the full variable domain: KAGVTQTPRYLIKTRGQQVTLSCSPISGHRSVSWYQQTPGQGLQFLFEYFSETQRNKGNFPGRFSGRQFSNSRSEMNVSTLELGDSALYLCASSLDSGRAGEQFFGPGTRLTVL.

This chain links TRBV6-6 with TRBJ2-7, with 7 bases matching TRBD1. Losses at the gene ends were 0 bases for V and 4 bases for J; bases not matched to a gene: 6. There are 15 residues in the CDR3. Germline CDR1 reads MNHNY; CDR2 reads SVGAGI (reference sequence). The CDR3 bases are TGTGCCAGCAGTTACTCCCGGACAGGCGGGTACGAGCAGTACTTC. This sequence encodes CASSYSRTGGYEQYF.

The chain joins TRBV28 to TRBJ2-1; D is perhaps TRBD2 (5 bases). Looked up from germline, CDR1 is MDHEN and CDR2 is SYDVKM. This CDR3 has 15 residues. V was pared by 5 bases and J by 5 bases, with 16 bases between. The CDR3 DNA follows: TGTGCCAGCAGTGCTACTAGAAGCGATAACAATGAGCAGTTCTTC. Residues: CASSATRSDNNEQFF.

The chain recombines TRBV19 with TRBJ1-1, with D uncertain. The CDR3 runs to 15 residues. CDR1 LNHDA and CDR2 SQIVND come from the germline V gene (reference sequence). The V end lost 3 bases, the J end lost 4 bases, and 15 bases lay between the germline ends. Here the CDR3 DNA reads TGTGCCAGTAGTATTATCCCCCCCGGTGGCACTGAAGCTTTCTTT. This codes for CASSIIPPGGTEAFF. Variable domain in full (rest from reference TRBV19 and TRBJ1-1): DGGITQSPKYLFRKEGQNVTLSCEQNLNHDAMYWYRQDPGQGLRLIYYSQIVNDFQKGDIAEGYSVSREKKESFPLTVTSAQKNPTAFYLCASSIIPPGGTEAFFGQGTRLTVV.

The CDR3 nucleotides read TGTGCCAGCAGCTTATCGGGCCGGGTAGCGGGCTCCTACAATGAGCAGTTCTTC. Its protein is CASSLSGRVAGSYNEQFF. This chain uses TRBV7-2 with TRBJ2-1; 7 nucleotides match TRBD2. CDR3 length: 18 residues. Germline V gene data show CDR1 as SGHTA and CDR2 as FQGNSA. V lost 2 bases to trimming and J lost 0 bases; unmatched junction nucleotides: 10.

The chain joins TRBV3-1 (or the pseudogene TRBV3-2) to TRBJ2-1; 7 bases agree with TRBD2. This CDR3 region has 17 residues. Germline V gene lookup returns CDR1 LGHDT and CDR2 YNNKEL (reference sequence). V shed 3 bases, J shed 5 bases, and the junction held 13 bases outside the gene matches. The CDR3, as DNA: TGTGCCAGCAGCCACAGACTAGCCCCCAGCGCTGACAATGAGCAGTTCTTC. Protein sequence: CASSHRLAPSADNEQFF.

The rearrangement links TRBV24-1 to TRBJ2-1; 13 bases fit TRBD2. Germline loops: CDR1 KGHDR, CDR2 SFDVKD. This CDR3 spans 19 amino acids. The V segment lost 3 bases and the J segment 4 bases; nucleotides outside the gene matches: 11. CDR3 protein: CATSDPYGLAGAGYNEQFF. CDR3 DNA: TGTGCCACCAGTGATCCTTATGGACTAGCGGGAGCTGGGTACAATGAGCAGTTCTTC.

This chain joins TRBV23-1 and TRBJ1-1, with TRBD1 matching over 8 bases. TRBV23-1 is an ORF, with its function uncertain. The CDR3 contains 16 residues. V trimming: 0 bases; J trimming: 4 bases; junction bases outside the gene matches: 7. CDR3 DNA: TGCGCCAGCAGTCAATCGAGGGCCAGGGGGCCCACTGAAGCTTTCTTT. Protein sequence: CASSQSRARGPTEAFF.

V is TRBV30 and J is TRBJ1-2; weak D call: TRBD1 (6 bases). This CDR3 spans 12 amino acids. V was shortened by 6 bases and J by 12 bases, with 20 bases between the two germline ends. Germline V gene lookup returns CDR1 GTSNPN and CDR2 SVGIG (reference sequence). The CDR3 DNA follows: TGTGCCTGTCCGGGGGGTACAGGGTTGAACACCTTC. This translates into CACPGGTGLNTF.

This clone has just a few counts. The chain couples TRBV10-3 to TRBJ1-5; tentative D call: TRBD1 (6 bases). CDR3 length: 17 residues. Germline V CDR1 and CDR2: ENHRY, SYGVKD. V was cut by 0 bases and J by 6 bases, with 18 bases left in between. CDR3 residues: CAISESRGGLSSQPQHF. The CDR3 DNA reads TGTGCCATCAGTGAGTCGAGGGGGGGACTCTCCAGTCAGCCCCAGCATTTT.

This clone has more than one count but fewer than ten. The chain recombines TRBV27 with TRBJ1-4, with D uncertain. CDR1 is MNHEY and CDR2 is SMNVEV in the germline V gene (reference sequence). CDR3 length: 13 residues. Trimming removed 5 bases at V and 8 bases at J, with 12 bases between. The CDR3 nucleotides are TGTGCCAGCAGTCCACACGGGGAGGAAAAACTGTTTTTT. Amino acid sequence: CASSPHGEEKLFF.

The rearrangement uses TRBV14 and TRBJ2-7; D might be TRBD2 (5 bases). V was clipped by 4 bases and J by 0 bases, with 10 bases between them. Germline values: CDR1 SGHDN, CDR2 FVKESK. The CDR3 sequence is 14 residues long. CDR3 nucleotide sequence: TGTGCCAGCAGCCCAAGGGAGAGCTCCTACGAGCAGTACTTC. Its translation: CASSPRESSYEQYF.

The V call is TRBV11-2, the J call TRBJ1-1; D not resolved. Germline values: CDR1 SGHAT, CDR2 FQNNGV. V lost 0 bases and J lost 5, with 13 bases in between. This CDR3 comprises 15 residues. The CDR3 loop is CASSLDGRVGTEAFF. The DNA of the CDR3 is TGTGCCAGCAGCTTAGACGGGAGGGTAGGAACTGAAGCTTTCTTT.

J is TRBJ1-1 and V is TRBV6-2 or TRBV6-3; D is unclear. Germline V CDR1 and CDR2: MNHEY, SVGEGT. The CDR3 length is 13 residues. Deletions cut 5 bases from V and 0 bases from J, with 7 bases between. The CDR3 sequence is CASSLQMNTEAFF. The CDR3 DNA follows: TGTGCCAGCAGTCTCCAGATGAACACTGAAGCTTTCTTT.

This clone has a single count. This chain links TRBV27 with TRBJ2-5, with a tentative D call TRBD2 (6 bases). The CDR3 consists of 14 residues. CDR1 is MNHEY, CDR2 SMNVEV, per germline (reference sequence). V shed 0 bases and J shed 2 bases, with 7 bases lying between them. CDR3 coding DNA: TGTGCCAGCAGTTTATCCGCGGGACAAGAGACCCAGTACTTC. It specifies CASSLSAGQETQYF.

The J gene is TRBJ2-7, the V gene TRBV5-4, with D unclear. CDR1 and CDR2 from the germline V gene are SGHNT and YYREEE (reference sequence). V gave up 3 bases and J gave up 5 bases, with 9 bases separating them. There are 12 residues in the CDR3. The CDR3 region has the DNA TGTGCCAGCAGCTGGTCGGCGGACGAGCAGTACTTC. It translates to CASSWSADEQYF.

The rearrangement joins TRBV30 to TRBJ2-3; no reliable D call. The CDR3 extends over 13 amino acids. V lost 3 bases and J 0 bases, leaving 7 bases between the germline ends. CDR1 and CDR2 from the germline V gene are GTSNPN and SVGIG (reference sequence). The CDR3 DNA follows: TGTGCCTGGAGGAGGCTTAGCACAGATACGCAGTATTTT. As protein: CAWRRLSTDTQYF.

V and J are TRBV30 and TRBJ1-1, with TRBD1 identical over 8 bases. With V trimmed by 1 base and J by 4 bases, 11 bases remained unmatched. Germline V lookup: CDR1 GTSNPN, CDR2 SVGIG (reference sequence). The CDR3 spans 16 residues. The DNA for the CDR3 is TGTGCCTGGAGTGGACGACCCAGGGGGCAGGGCACTGAAGCTTTCTTT. Translation gives CAWSGRPRGQGTEAFF.

V gene TRBV28 combines with J gene TRBJ2-5, with 8 bases fitting TRBD1. The CDR3 is 18 amino acids. Germline V gives CDR1 MDHEN, CDR2 SYDVKM. Unmatched junction bases numbered 13, after V lost 4 bases and J lost 0 bases. DNA for the CDR3: TGTGCCAGCAGTTCGGCAGGGGGCCCCATTTCGTACCAAGAGACCCAGTACTTC. Encoded protein: CASSSAGGPISYQETQYF.

The genes are TRBV18 and TRBJ2-1; 16 nucleotides align to TRBD2. Losses at the gene ends were 0 bases for V and 7 bases for J; bases not matched to a gene: 6. CDR1 is KGHSH, CDR2 LQKENI, per germline. The CDR3 totals 18 residues. The CDR3 sequence: CASSPPAAGLAGGNEQFF. The CDR3 DNA sequence: TGTGCCAGCTCACCACCAGCGGCGGGACTAGCGGGGGGGAATGAGCAGTTCTTC. Full variable domain (remainder filled in from reference TRBV18 and TRBJ2-1): NAGVMQNPRHLVRRRGQEARLRCSPMKGHSHVYWYRQLPEEGLKFMVYLQKENIIDESGMPKERFSAEFPKEGPSILRIQQVVRGDSAAYFCASSPPAAGLAGGNEQFFGPGTRLTVL.

The chain couples TRBV19 to TRBJ2-7; 10 nucleotides align to TRBD1. The CDR3 is made up of 15 amino acids. Per germline, CDR1 LNHDA and CDR2 SQIVND (reference sequence). V gave up 5 bases and J gave up 7 bases; unmatched junction bases: 11. The CDR3 protein is CASSLTGTGVGEQYF. In nucleotides, the CDR3 is TGTGCCAGTAGTCTCACCGGGACAGGGGTCGGAGAGCAGTACTTC.